The 6 T cell receptor beta chains reported below all come from one sample, sequenced in a study of beta chain features in type 1 diabetes. Expressed TCRB transcripts were sequenced because the entire RNA isolate underwent reverse transcription. Here immunoSEQ multiplex PCR was the method, and the copy in TCRdb shows in-frame clones only, minus some. The sample includes 150,000 or so clones, around 10% of them seen just once. What was sequenced was central memory CD4+ T cells from blood. The receptors were sampled from a man between 18 and 29 years old in good health.

This clone was seen a few times. This sequence joins TRBV5-4 and TRBJ2-2, with no clear D. The CDR3 extends over 13 amino acids. Germline CDR1 SGHNT, CDR2 YYREEE (reference sequence). Trimming pared 2 bases from V and 7 bases from J, leaving 9 bases between. CDR3 in amino acids: CASSFSGGGELFF. The CDR3 DNA is TGTGCCAGCAGCTTTTCAGGCGGCGGGGAGCTGTTTTTT.

V and J are TRBV7-2 and TRBJ2-5; D gene ambiguous. The CDR3 consists of 15 residues. The ends were cut back, 1 base at V and 2 bases at J, with 11 bases in the middle. Germline-derived CDR1 and CDR2 are SGHTA and FQGNSA. The CDR3 DNA sequence: TGTGCCAGCAGCTTAGGGTCGAGCGAACAAGAGACCCAGTACTTC. Translating gives CASSLGSSEQETQYF.

This clone was detected only a few times. The J gene is TRBJ1-6, the V gene TRBV30, with 8 bases matching TRBD1. The CDR3 is 13 residues long. Looked up from germline, CDR1 is GTSNPN and CDR2 is SVGIG (reference sequence). V lost 6 bases and J lost 7; bases outside the gene matches: 5. The CDR3 bases are TGTGCCTGCCAGACAGGGGCCAATTCACCCCTCCACTTT. Encoded protein: CACQTGANSPLHF.

This clone was detected a few times. The genes are TRBV28 and TRBJ2-3; perhaps D is TRBD1 or TRBD2 (7 bases each). The CDR3 has 17 residues. Germline-derived CDR1 and CDR2 are MDHEN and SYDVKM. V was clipped by 5 bases and J by 0 bases, with 18 bases between them. For the CDR3, the DNA is TGTGCCAGCAGTCCACCGACAGGGACTACTAGCACAGATACGCAGTATTTT. Protein sequence: CASSPPTGTTSTDTQYF.

This clone has more than one count but fewer than ten. This chain connects TRBV5-1 to TRBJ2-1; D is unclear. CDR1 and CDR2 (germline): SGHRS, YFSETQ. The CDR3 covers 14 residues. Trimming pared 7 bases from V and 0 bases from J, leaving 11 bases between. CDR3 residues: CASQALNSYNEQFF. The CDR3 DNA reads as TGCGCCAGCCAGGCCCTTAACTCCTACAATGAGCAGTTCTTC. The entire variable domain, with the rest obtained from reference TRBV5-1 and TRBJ2-1, is as follows: KAGVTQTPRYLIKTRGQQVTLSCSPISGHRSVSWYQQTPGQGLQFLFEYFSETQRNKGNFPGRFSGRQFSNSRSEMNVSTLELGDSALYLCASQALNSYNEQFFGPGTRLTVL.

The chain couples TRBV7-3 to TRBJ2-3; D is ambiguous. Germline V gene sequence: CDR1 SGHTA, CDR2 FQGTGA. With 5 bases removed from V and 1 base from J, the gap between germline ends came to 16 bases. The CDR3 has 16 residues. CDR3 amino acids: CASSPTGTEGTDTQYF. The CDR3 bases are TGTGCCAGCAGCCCAACCGGAACCGAAGGCACAGATACGCAGTATTTT.